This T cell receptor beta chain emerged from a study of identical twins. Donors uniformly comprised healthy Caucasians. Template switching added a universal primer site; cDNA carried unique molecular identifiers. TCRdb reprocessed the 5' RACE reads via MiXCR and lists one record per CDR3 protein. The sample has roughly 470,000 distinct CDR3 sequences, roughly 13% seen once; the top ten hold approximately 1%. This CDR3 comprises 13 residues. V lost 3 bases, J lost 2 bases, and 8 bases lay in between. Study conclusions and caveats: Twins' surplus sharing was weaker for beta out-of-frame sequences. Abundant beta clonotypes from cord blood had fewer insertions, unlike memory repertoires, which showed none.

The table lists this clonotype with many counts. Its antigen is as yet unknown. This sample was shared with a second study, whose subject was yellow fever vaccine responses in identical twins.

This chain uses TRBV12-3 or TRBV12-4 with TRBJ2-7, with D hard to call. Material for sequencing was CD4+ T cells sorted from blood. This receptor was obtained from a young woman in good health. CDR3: CASSLAGAYEQYF. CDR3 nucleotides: TGTGCCAGCAGTTTGGCAGGTGCCTACGAGCAGTACTTC.